Following are 27 T cell receptor beta chains from one sample sequenced in a study of neurological immune-mediated disorders. TCRdb itself ran the 5' RACE reads through MiXCR, one entry per CDR3 protein. The repertoire holds fewer than 55,000 distinct CDR3 sequences, about 9.1% seen once, with about 1.5% in the top ten. Time point: longitudinal time-point 1 (baseline). The sequencing sample was made of PBMCs. All receptors derive from a woman between 40 and 55 years old in good health.

This clonotype was seen repeatedly, ten times or more. The chain has TRBV4-3 and TRBJ2-5, with 7 nucleotides matching TRBD2. The CDR3 is made up of 17 amino acids. The ends lost 0 bases at V and 5 bases at J; junction bases unmatched: 12. CDR1 LGHNA and CDR2 YSLEER come from the germline V gene. The CDR3 loop reads CASSQDLVGRAPETQYF. The CDR3 nucleotides are TGCGCCAGCAGCCAAGACCTAGTTGGGAGGGCCCCGGAGACCCAGTACTTC.

Ten or more counts support this clonotype. This chain joins TRBV5-1 and TRBJ2-1, with a tentative D call TRBD2 (6 bases). The length of the CDR3 is 15 residues. Trimming cost V 7 bases and J 5 bases, with 19 bases left between them. CDR1 SGHRS and CDR2 YFSETQ come from the germline V gene. CDR3 region: CASSLFGGADNEQFF. The CDR3 nucleotides read TGCGCCAGCTCTCTATTCGGAGGGGCTGACAATGAGCAGTTCTTC.

This clonotype was detected many times. V is TRBV2 and J is TRBJ2-7; 8 positions match TRBD1. From germline, CDR1 is SNHLY and CDR2 FYNNEI. V lost 4 bases to trimming and J lost 6 bases; unmatched junction nucleotides: 2. This CDR3 contains 12 residues. As DNA, the CDR3 is TGTGCCAGCAGTGGGACAGGGAGCGAGCAGTACTTC. Residues: CASSGTGSEQYF.

There are many counts of this clonotype. The gene calls are TRBV5-1 and TRBJ2-7; tentatively, D is TRBD1 (6 bases). The CDR3 is 14 residues long. V was pared by 2 bases and J by 2 bases, with 11 bases between. CDR1 is SGHRS, CDR2 YFSETQ, per germline. Written as DNA, the CDR3 is TGCGCCAGCAGCTTTCAAACAGGGCCCTACGAGCAGTACTTC. Protein sequence: CASSFQTGPYEQYF.

This clonotype was picked up many times. This chain joins TRBV4-3 and TRBJ2-1; 8 bases agree with TRBD2. Per germline, CDR1 LGHNA and CDR2 YSLEER. CDR3 length: 16 amino acids. V shed 4 bases and J 8 bases; nucleotides not matched to a gene: 13. Here the CDR3 reads CASSLRGGYDGDEQFF. CDR3 sequence (DNA): TGCGCCAGCAGCCTACGGGGGGGGTACGACGGAGATGAGCAGTTCTTC.

The sample holds many counts of this clonotype. The gene calls are TRBV5-1 and TRBJ2-1; 10 bases line up with TRBD2. J was trimmed by 4 bases and V by 3 bases; bases with no gene match: 4. The germline CDR1 and CDR2 sequences are SGHRS and YFSETQ. The CDR3 sequence is 15 residues long. As DNA, the CDR3 is TGCGCCAGCAGCTCCACTAGCGGGACGTACAATGAGCAGTTCTTC. It yields the protein CASSSTSGTYNEQFF.

This clonotype was observed at least ten times. This chain links TRBV3-1 with TRBJ2-2; 12 bases fit TRBD2. The germline V gene has CDR1 LGHDT and CDR2 YNNKEL (reference sequence). This CDR3 has 16 amino acids. V was clipped by 4 bases and J by 7 bases; unmatched bases: 7. The chain's CDR3 is CASSRWTSGIGGELFF. The CDR3 DNA sequence: TGTGCCAGCAGCCGATGGACTAGCGGGATTGGCGGGGAGCTGTTTTTT.

This clonotype was seen at least ten times. This sequence joins TRBV27 and TRBJ2-1, with 7 nucleotides matching TRBD1. The CDR3 runs 14 residues. CDR1 is MNHEY and CDR2 is SMNVEV in the germline V gene (reference sequence). V lost 4 bases and J lost 9; bases outside the gene matches: 9. CDR3 loop: CASSSAFRGSEQFF. DNA for the CDR3: TGTGCCAGCAGTTCTGCCTTCAGGGGGAGTGAGCAGTTCTTC.

This clonotype occurred many times. The rearrangement uses TRBV7-2 and TRBJ2-1; D gene ambiguous. Deletions cut 3 bases from V and 3 bases from J, with 0 bases between. CDR1 and CDR2 from the germline V gene are SGHTA and FQGNSA. This CDR3 is built from 11 residues. The CDR3 reads CASSFYNEQFF. The CDR3 DNA reads TGTGCCAGCAGCTTCTACAATGAGCAGTTCTTC.

Ten or more counts support this clonotype. The chain carries TRBV7-7 and TRBJ2-3, with D unresolved. The V gene's germline CDR1 is SSHAT and CDR2 FNYEAQ (reference sequence). CDR3 length equals 14 residues. The germline V and J ends were trimmed by 5 bases and 3 bases, with 12 bases remaining between them. The CDR3 loop reads CASSQNLGTDTQYF. CDR3 sequence (DNA): TGTGCCAGCAGCCAAAACCTGGGGACAGATACGCAGTATTTT.

This clonotype was seen repeatedly, ten times or more. The V call is TRBV20-1, the J call TRBJ2-5, with D perhaps being TRBD1 or TRBD2 (5 bases each). In germline, CDR1 is DFQATT, CDR2 SNEGSKA (reference sequence). The CDR3 is 15 amino acids. Deletions cut 3 bases from V and 1 base from J, with 15 bases between. The CDR3 sequence: CSASSGSLVQETQYF. The CDR3 region has the DNA TGCAGTGCTAGTTCAGGGAGTCTTGTCCAAGAGACCCAGTACTTC.

The table lists this clonotype with many counts. The chain carries TRBV6-1 and TRBJ2-5; the match to TRBD1 covers 11 bases. Germline CDR1 is MNHNS and CDR2 is SASEGT. This CDR3 has 14 residues. Germline trimming cut 3 bases from V and 4 bases from J; bases unmatched to any gene: 1. CDR3 in amino acids: CASSEDRGRETQYF. The CDR3 coding sequence is TGTGCCAGCAGTGAGGACAGGGGGCGAGAGACCCAGTACTTC.

This clonotype was counted many times. The chain carries TRBV4-2 and TRBJ2-5, with D perhaps TRBD2 (6 bases). This CDR3 is 13 amino acids long. The germline CDR1 and CDR2 sequences are LGHNA and YNFKEQ. Deletions cut 1 base from V and 5 bases from J, with 8 bases between. The chain's CDR3 is CASSQGAGETQYF. The CDR3, as DNA: TGTGCCAGCAGCCAAGGCGCGGGGGAGACCCAGTACTTC.

This clonotype was detected many times. V and J are TRBV5-1 and TRBJ1-2; weak D call: TRBD1 (6 bases). The germline V and J ends were trimmed by 4 bases and 2 bases, with 9 bases remaining between them. Germline V gene lookup returns CDR1 SGHRS and CDR2 YFSETQ. The CDR3 runs to 13 residues. CDR3 bases: TGCGCCAGCAGCCGTACAGGGAACTATGGCTACACCTTC. Amino acid sequence: CASSRTGNYGYTF.

This clonotype was picked up many times. V gene TRBV29-1 combines with J gene TRBJ1-2; TRBD1 is a possible D gene (5 bases). Per the germline V gene, CDR1 is SQVTM and CDR2 is ANQGSEA. V lost 4 bases and J lost 7, with 22 bases in between. CDR3 length equals 15 residues. CDR3 residues: CSVGQDTSPRGGYTF. CDR3 coding DNA: TGCAGCGTTGGGCAGGACACCTCCCCGCGAGGTGGCTACACCTTC. Full variable domain (remainder filled in from reference TRBV29-1 and TRBJ1-2): SAVISQKPSRDICQRGTSLTIQCQVDSQVTMMFWYRQQPGQSLTLIATANQGSEATYESGFVIDKFPISRPNLTFSTLTVSNMSPEDSSIYLCSVGQDTSPRGGYTFGSGTRLTVV.

This clonotype was detected ten times or more. V is TRBV4-3 and J is TRBJ2-1; TRBD2 might be the D (6 bases). The CDR3 extends over 14 amino acids. CDR1 is LGHNA, CDR2 YSLEER, per germline. V shed 8 bases and J shed 0 bases, with 11 bases lying between them. CDR3 protein: CASSRDSSYNEQFF. The CDR3 nucleotides read TGCGCCAGCTCCCGGGACTCCTCCTACAATGAGCAGTTCTTC.

This clonotype was recorded at least ten times. V and J are TRBV6-2 or TRBV6-3 and TRBJ2-2, with a weak D call TRBD2 (5 bases). Trimming left V 1 base short and J 5 bases short, with 5 bases between. From germline, CDR1 is MNHEY and CDR2 SVGEGT. CDR3 length equals 13 residues. CDR3 bases: TGTGCCAGCAGTTACTGGAGGACCGGGGAGCTGTTTTTT. Protein product: CASSYWRTGELFF.

This chain joins TRBV5-1 and TRBJ2-7; TRBD1 might be the D (7 bases). V shed 7 bases and J shed 6 bases, with 20 bases lying between them. This CDR3 contains 14 residues. CDR1 and CDR2 (germline): SGHRS, YFSETQ. The CDR3, as DNA: TGCGCCAGCCATTTACAGGGGAGGACCCTCGAGCAGTACTTC. It is translated as CASHLQGRTLEQYF.

This clonotype was recorded many times. The V call is TRBV15, the J call TRBJ2-4; the D call may be TRBD1 or TRBD2 (6 bases each). CDR3 length: 19 residues. Germline CDR1 LNHNV, CDR2 YYDKDF (reference sequence). V lost 4 bases and J lost 0, with 22 bases in between. CDR3 sequence: CATSTIFVGGILAKNIQYF. For the CDR3, the DNA is TGTGCCACCAGCACCATCTTTGTCGGGGGCATATTAGCCAAAAACATTCAGTACTTC.

In this sample, this clonotype turned up many times. This CDR3 is CASSFERGSSYEQYF. CDR3 in DNA: TGTGCCAGCAGTTTTGAGCGGGGGAGCTCCTACGAGCAGTACTTC. The rearrangement uses TRBV12-3 or TRBV12-4 and TRBJ2-7; 8 bases line up with TRBD2. CDR3 length: 15 amino acids. The V gene end was trimmed by 3 bases and the J gene end by 0 bases; junction bases not matched to a gene: 4.

This clonotype has at least ten counts. The V call is TRBV4-3, the J call TRBJ2-5; possible D gene TRBD1, 5 bases. Trimming took 1 base from V and 2 from J, leaving 14 bases between them. Germline assignment: CDR1 LGHNA and CDR2 YSLEER. The CDR3 runs to 16 residues. CDR3 amino acids: CASSQGAYRPQETQYF. The CDR3, as DNA: TGCGCCAGCAGCCAAGGTGCCTACAGGCCTCAAGAGACCCAGTACTTC.

There are many counts of this clonotype. V gene TRBV20-1 combines with J gene TRBJ1-6; perhaps TRBD1 as D (6 bases). CDR3 size: 12 residues. The V end was cut by 6 bases, the J end by 10 bases, with 13 bases between. Per germline, CDR1 DFQATT and CDR2 SNEGSKA (reference sequence). The CDR3 protein is CSAKGGGSPLHF. The CDR3 region has the DNA TGCAGTGCAAAAGGGGGAGGATCACCCCTCCACTTT.

With respect to this clonotype: A much larger clone is a single base away; this may be a read error. The chain links TRBV2 to TRBJ1-2; D is unclear. Per germline, CDR1 SNHLY and CDR2 FYNNEI. Trimming cost V 7 bases and J 8 bases, with 11 bases left between them. The CDR3 sequence is 11 residues long. CDR3 nucleotides: TGTGCCAGCATCGCGTTATTGGGCTACACCTTC. Its translation is CASIALLGYTF.

At least ten counts were recorded for this clonotype. The V call is TRBV7-2, the J call TRBJ2-7, with 8 bases that match TRBD1. V trimming: 6 bases; J trimming: 5 bases; junction bases outside the gene matches: 9. CDR3 size: 14 residues. CDR1 SGHTA and CDR2 FQGNSA come from the germline V gene. CDR3 sequence: CASRPDRVSHEQYF. For the CDR3, the DNA is TGTGCCAGCAGACCGGACAGGGTATCCCACGAGCAGTACTTC. Full variable domain (remainder filled in from reference TRBV7-2 and TRBJ2-7): GAGVSQSPSNKVTEKGKDVELRCDPISGHTALYWYRQSLGQGLEFLIYFQGNSAPDKSGLPSDRFSAERTGGSVSTLTIQRTQQEDSAVYLCASRPDRVSHEQYFGPGTRLTVT.

This clonotype was recorded many times. CDR3 coding DNA: TGCAGCGTTGAAGTCCGGGAGACCCAGTACTTC. This encodes CSVEVRETQYF. This rearrangement joins TRBV29-1 to TRBJ2-5; D gene ambiguous. The CDR3 runs to 11 residues. Per germline, CDR1 SQVTM and CDR2 ANQGSEA. With 1 base removed from V and 5 bases from J, the gap between germline ends came to 5 bases.

This clonotype was seen many times. The chain carries TRBV9 and TRBJ2-1; the D is unclear. The CDR3 has 14 amino acids. Germline loops: CDR1 SGDLS, CDR2 YYNGEE. Trimming removed 1 base from V and 6 bases from J, with 11 bases in between. CDR3 sequence reads: CASSVFGIRNEQFF. The CDR3 coding sequence is TGTGCCAGCAGCGTATTTGGGATTCGCAATGAGCAGTTCTTC.

Concerning this clonotype: Possible read error: a much larger clone is one base away. V and J are TRBV13 and TRBJ2-7, with 8 bases lining up with TRBD1. Germline values: CDR1 PRHDT, CDR2 FYEKMQ (reference sequence). CDR3 size: 15 residues. The V gene end was trimmed by 1 base and the J gene end by 1 base; junction bases not matched to a gene: 3. The CDR3 DNA reads TGTGCCAGCAGCTTAGAGACAGGGGTATCCTACGAGCAGTACTTC. It specifies CASSLETGVSYEQYF.